Following are 32 T cell receptor beta chains from one sample sequenced in a study of cytomegalovirus exposure and HLA in healthy donors. It was with 60 Vbeta and 13 Jbeta primers that the PCR ran. Some clones are missing from TCRdb's copy, which holds only in-frame ones; the method was immunoSEQ multiplex PCR. The table records some 130,000 clones, 70% to 80% of them present only once. Sample: PBMCs. These receptors originate from a man aged 25-40 years in good health and CMV-seronegative.

The chain uses TRBV18 and TRBJ1-1, with D unresolved. The germline V gene encodes CDR1 KGHSH and CDR2 LQKENI. Trimming took off 6 bases at V and 5 bases at J, with 22 bases between the two ends. The CDR3 totals 16 residues. The CDR3: CASSPRGGSFGTEAFF. In DNA form, the CDR3 reads TGTGCCAGCTCTCCGCGGGGAGGTTCTTTCGGAACTGAAGCTTTCTTT.

The rearrangement uses TRBV7-8 and TRBJ1-2; D is perhaps TRBD1 (6 bases). V was pared by 4 bases and J by 5 bases, with 23 bases between. Germline CDR1 reads SGHVS; CDR2 reads FQNEAQ. The CDR3 sequence is 17 residues long. CDR3: CASSSRAGALMEYGYTF. CDR3 bases: TGTGCCAGCAGCTCTCGTGCGGGGGCGCTAATGGAATATGGCTACACCTTC.

The genes are TRBV21-1 and TRBJ2-7; the DNA was not compared with TRBD2, the D call given in the table. TRBV21-1 is a known pseudogene. CDR3 length: 19 residues. The CDR3 DNA follows: TGTGCCAGCAGCAAAAGGCCCGAGATTGCCCGTAGCTTATACTACGAGCAGTACTTC. Translation gives CASSKRPEIARSLYYEQYF.

This clone was counted only a few times. The chain combines TRBV4-1 with TRBJ2-7; possible D gene TRBD1, 5 bases. Looked up from germline, CDR1 is MGHRA and CDR2 is YSYEKL. V lost 1 base, J lost 6 bases, and 13 bases lay in between. The CDR3 runs to 14 residues. The CDR3 DNA reads TGCGCCAGCAGCCAAGTACCTCAGGGTGTCGAGCAGTACTTC. The encoded protein is CASSQVPQGVEQYF.

V is TRBV13 and J is TRBJ2-5, with 7 bases fitting TRBD2. The CDR3 has 19 amino acids. Per the germline V gene, CDR1 is PRHDT and CDR2 is FYEKMQ (reference sequence). With 1 base clipped from V and 3 bases from J, the junction kept 17 bases outside the gene matches. The CDR3 is CASSLARGASGIIEETQYF. For the CDR3, the DNA is TGTGCCAGCAGCTTAGCTCGGGGTGCAAGCGGGATAATCGAAGAGACCCAGTACTTC.

J is TRBJ2-1 and V is TRBV5-1; D gene uncertain. The V end lost 0 bases, the J end lost 6 bases, and 13 bases lay between the germline ends. CDR1 and CDR2 (germline): SGHRS, YFSETQ. This CDR3 has 15 residues. CDR3 residues: CASSLVPLYSNEQFF. In DNA, the CDR3 is TGCGCCAGCAGCTTGGTCCCCTTGTACAGCAATGAGCAGTTCTTC. Based on the CDR3 plus reference TRBV5-1 and TRBJ2-1, the full variable domain is KAGVTQTPRYLIKTRGQQVTLSCSPISGHRSVSWYQQTPGQGLQFLFEYFSETQRNKGNFPGRFSGRQFSNSRSEMNVSTLELGDSALYLCASSLVPLYSNEQFFGPGTRLTVL.

The rearrangement links TRBV6-1 to TRBJ2-7; 8 nucleotides agree with TRBD2. Per the germline V gene, CDR1 is MNHNS and CDR2 is SASEGT. CDR3 length: 16 residues. V lost 4 bases to trimming and J lost 1 base; unmatched junction nucleotides: 9. CDR3: CASSGVGAGGSYEQYF. CDR3 bases: TGTGCCAGCAGTGGGGTTGGGGCGGGAGGTTCCTACGAGCAGTACTTC.

The chain recombines TRBV5-1 with TRBJ2-3; 9 bases line up with TRBD2. Per the germline V gene, CDR1 is SGHRS and CDR2 is YFSETQ. The V segment lost 4 bases and the J segment 3 bases; nucleotides outside the gene matches: 9. The CDR3 totals 16 residues. DNA for the CDR3: TGCGCCAGCAGCCCAATAGCGGGAGACGGAACAGATACGCAGTATTTT. Encoded protein: CASSPIAGDGTDTQYF.

The chain links TRBV19 to TRBJ2-3, with TRBD2 identical over 9 bases. The trim removed 5 bases at V and 4 bases at J, leaving 10 bases unmatched. There are 16 residues in the CDR3. Per the germline V gene, CDR1 is LNHDA and CDR2 is SQIVND (reference sequence). The CDR3 loop is CASSGRGSGSADTQYF. In DNA form, the CDR3 reads TGTGCCAGTAGTGGACGGGGTAGCGGGAGTGCAGATACGCAGTATTTT.

A few counts support this clone. The chain links TRBV10-3 to TRBJ2-1; weak D call: TRBD1 (5 bases). Trimming removed 2 bases at V and 9 bases at J, with 14 bases between. Germline-derived CDR1 and CDR2 are ENHRY and SYGVKD. The CDR3 is 14 residues long. CDR3 region: CAISEGQGRGEQFF. In DNA form, the CDR3 reads TGTGCCATCAGTGAGGGGCAGGGAAGGGGTGAGCAGTTCTTC.

The chain is built from TRBV27 and TRBJ1-2; D perhaps matches TRBD1 (6 bases). Germline V gene sequence: CDR1 MNHEY, CDR2 SMNVEV (reference sequence). The CDR3 totals 15 residues. The V end was cut by 6 bases, the J end by 0 bases, with 14 bases between. CDR3 DNA: TGTGCCAGCAGATCCTTCAGGGGAGCTAACTATGGCTACACCTTC. Protein sequence: CASRSFRGANYGYTF.

The chain uses TRBV5-1 and TRBJ1-2, with a possible D match to TRBD1 (6 bases). Germline V gene sequence: CDR1 SGHRS, CDR2 YFSETQ. CDR3 length: 13 residues. Trimming cost V 2 bases and J 6 bases, with 11 bases left between them. The CDR3 loop is CASSLQGSHGYTF. The DNA of the CDR3 is TGCGCCAGCAGCTTACAGGGATCTCATGGCTACACCTTC.

This sequence joins TRBV28 and TRBJ2-2; 7 bases map to TRBD1. The length of the CDR3 is 14 residues. V shed 10 bases, J shed 6 bases, and the junction held 11 bases outside the gene matches. In germline, CDR1 is MDHEN, CDR2 SYDVKM. CDR3: CATYRQGAAGELFF. Written as DNA, the CDR3 is TGTGCCACCTACCGACAGGGAGCCGCCGGGGAGCTGTTTTTT. Looking up the rest from reference TRBV28 and TRBJ2-2 gives the full variable domain: DVKVTQSSRYLVKRTGEKVFLECVQDMDHENMFWYRQDPGLGLRLIYFSYDVKMKEKGDIPEGYSVSREKKERFSLILESASTNQTSMYLCATYRQGAAGELFFGEGSRLTVL.

The CDR3 sequence is CASSSIVSYEQYF. For the CDR3, the DNA is TGTGCCAGCAGTTCTATAGTATCGTACGAGCAGTACTTC. The chain couples TRBV27 to TRBJ2-7; D ambiguous. Germline V gives CDR1 MNHEY, CDR2 SMNVEV (reference sequence). This CDR3 is built from 13 residues. With 4 bases removed from V and 4 bases from J, the gap between germline ends came to 11 bases.

Details on this clone: The junction does not match germline at one end; this may be a read error. The chain has TRBV28 and TRBJ1-4, with D possibly matching TRBD1 (6 bases). The CDR3 consists of 15 residues. The germline V gene encodes CDR1 MDHEN and CDR2 SYDVKM. This chain's CDR3 is CASRQIGTTNEKLFF. CDR3 sequence (DNA): TGTGCCAGCAGACAAATTGGGACAACGAATGAAAAACTGTTTTTT.

This chain uses TRBV2 with TRBJ2-7; D possibly corresponds to TRBD1 (7 bases). Per germline, CDR1 SNHLY and CDR2 FYNNEI. The CDR3 sequence is 13 residues long. Trimming shortened V by 8 bases and J by 6 bases, and 17 bases separated the two germline ends. The CDR3 bases are TGTGCCAGCGGGAGGCAGGGGGTCTCCGAGCAGTACTTC. Encoded protein: CASGRQGVSEQYF.

This clone was seen just once. The chain has TRBV18 and TRBJ2-7; 9 positions agree with TRBD1. The V gene end was trimmed by 6 bases and the J gene end by 2 bases; junction bases not matched to a gene: 8. This CDR3 comprises 15 residues. Germline values: CDR1 KGHSH, CDR2 LQKENI. CDR3 in amino acids: CASSPTGTGTYEQYF. CDR3 nucleotide sequence: TGTGCCAGCTCTCCCACCGGGACAGGGACCTACGAGCAGTACTTC.

The J gene is TRBJ2-1, the V gene TRBV28; 10 bases match TRBD2. This CDR3 has 15 residues. J lost 8 bases, V lost 8 bases, and 12 bases had no gene match. Germline V gene sequence: CDR1 MDHEN, CDR2 SYDVKM. CDR3 amino acids: CASRLAGVQYDEQFF. The DNA of the CDR3 is TGTGCCAGCCGTCTAGCGGGAGTACAATACGATGAGCAGTTCTTC. The variable domain in full, completed from reference TRBV28 and TRBJ2-1, reads DVKVTQSSRYLVKRTGEKVFLECVQDMDHENMFWYRQDPGLGLRLIYFSYDVKMKEKGDIPEGYSVSREKKERFSLILESASTNQTSMYLCASRLAGVQYDEQFFGPGTRLTVL.

The chain has TRBV6-1 and TRBJ2-5; tentative D call: TRBD1 (6 bases). V was clipped by 0 bases and J by 1 base, with 9 bases between them. Germline V gene data show CDR1 as MNHNS and CDR2 as SASEGT. This CDR3 has 15 residues. The CDR3 nucleotides are TGTGCCAGCAGTGAAGCGACAGGATTCCAAGAGACCCAGTACTTC. Residues: CASSEATGFQETQYF.

DNA for the CDR3: TGTGCCACCAGCAGAGATCCTAGCGGGCCCCAGTTCTTC. It codes for CATSRDPSGPQFF. The J gene is TRBJ2-1, the V gene TRBV15, with 8 bases aligning to TRBD2. V was clipped by 0 bases and J by 13 bases; unmatched bases: 5. The CDR3 loop spans 13 amino acids. Germline CDR1 and CDR2: LNHNV and YYDKDF (reference sequence).

The chain combines TRBV19 with TRBJ1-5, with D maybe TRBD1 (5 bases). The CDR3 has 12 residues. V was shortened by 5 bases and J by 6 bases, with 8 bases between the two germline ends. The germline gives CDR1 LNHDA, CDR2 SQIVND (reference sequence). CDR3 region: CASSQGFQPQHF. As DNA, the CDR3 is TGTGCCAGTAGTCAGGGTTTTCAGCCCCAGCATTTT.

This clone was recorded once. This chain joins TRBV18 and TRBJ2-5; D call uncertain. Trimming removed 3 bases at V and 5 bases at J, with 10 bases between. The germline V gene encodes CDR1 KGHSH and CDR2 LQKENI. CDR3 length equals 13 residues. CDR3 region: CASSPLTEETQYF. CDR3 bases: TGTGCCAGCTCACCTCTAACAGAGGAGACCCAGTACTTC.

This chain connects TRBV5-4 to TRBJ1-6, with D unclear. CDR3 length: 14 amino acids. Deletions cut 4 bases from V and 10 bases from J, with 15 bases between. The germline V gene encodes CDR1 SGHNT and CDR2 YYREEE (reference sequence). The CDR3 protein is CASSPGGLGSPLHF. The CDR3 DNA is TGTGCCAGCAGCCCGGGCGGGTTAGGGTCACCCCTCCACTTT.

The genes are TRBV5-1 and TRBJ1-2; D possibly corresponds to TRBD1 (6 bases). V was shortened by 0 bases and J by 4 bases, with 10 bases between the two germline ends. CDR1 is SGHRS, CDR2 YFSETQ, per germline. The CDR3 is made up of 14 amino acids. The CDR3, as DNA: TGCGCCAGCAGCTTGGCAACACAGGGCTATGGCTACACCTTC. This codes for CASSLATQGYGYTF.

The rearrangement uses TRBV11-3 and TRBJ2-1; TRBD2 agrees at 10 bases. V lost 1 base to trimming and J lost 5 bases; unmatched junction nucleotides: 11. Germline values: CDR1 SGHNT, CDR2 YENEEA. The length of the CDR3 is 18 residues. The CDR3 DNA reads as TGTGCCAGCAGCTTAGTGGGTCCTATAGCGGGGGGCGACAATGAGCAGTTCTTC. Encoded protein: CASSLVGPIAGGDNEQFF.

The chain combines TRBV6-1 with TRBJ2-7; D may be TRBD1 (5 bases). The germline V gene has CDR1 MNHNS and CDR2 SASEGT. The CDR3 totals 15 residues. Trimming pared 3 bases from V and 4 bases from J, leaving 16 bases between. The CDR3, as DNA: TGTGCCAGCAGTGAGGGGCCCTCGCGCGATTACGAGCAGTACTTC. Its protein product is CASSEGPSRDYEQYF.

The CDR3 DNA is TGTGCCTGGAGTCTCCTCGGACTAGCGGTACAAGAGACCCAGTACTTC. Encoded protein: CAWSLLGLAVQETQYF. The chain couples TRBV30 to TRBJ2-5; TRBD2 matches 10 bases. The CDR3 length is 16 residues. Germline-derived CDR1 and CDR2 are GTSNPN and SVGIG (reference sequence). V was clipped by 2 bases and J by 2 bases; unmatched bases: 8. Full variable domain (missing parts from reference TRBV30 and TRBJ2-5): SQTIHQWPATLVQPVGSPLSLECTVEGTSNPNLYWYRQAAGRGLQLLFYSVGIGQISSEVPQNLSASRPQDRQFILSSKKLLLSDSGFYLCAWSLLGLAVQETQYFGPGTRLLVL.

The table lists this clone with a count of one. This sequence joins TRBV28 and TRBJ2-1; a weak D match, TRBD2 (6 bases). The V end was cut by 9 bases, the J end by 10 bases, with 22 bases between. CDR1 MDHEN and CDR2 SYDVKM come from the germline V gene. The CDR3 spans 14 residues. For the CDR3, the DNA is TGTGCCAGAACTAGCTTAGCAGGAGAGGAGGAGCAGTTCTTC. Its translation: CARTSLAGEEEQFF.

The genes are TRBV14 and TRBJ2-7, with a possible D match to TRBD1 (6 bases). Between the trimmed V and J ends, which lost 1 base and 6 bases, there was a span of 13 bases. The V gene's germline CDR1 is SGHDN and CDR2 FVKESK. This CDR3 has 14 amino acids. The CDR3 nucleotides read TGTGCCAGCAGCCAAGGGACAGTACAGGGCGAGCAGTACTTC. Amino acid sequence: CASSQGTVQGEQYF.

The rearrangement links TRBV6-1 to TRBJ2-7, with TRBD1 as a possible D gene (6 bases). The CDR3 has 13 residues. Trimming pared 6 bases from V and 0 bases from J, leaving 9 bases between. Germline V gene sequence: CDR1 MNHNS, CDR2 SASEGT. The CDR3 is CASSRDISYEQYF. Here the CDR3 DNA reads TGTGCCAGCAGCCGGGACATCTCCTACGAGCAGTACTTC.

V usage is TRBV30 and J usage is TRBJ2-3, with D possibly matching TRBD2 (6 bases). The CDR3 extends over 16 amino acids. Germline assignment: CDR1 GTSNPN and CDR2 SVGIG (reference sequence). V lost 2 bases to trimming and J lost 0 bases, with 15 bases between them. The CDR3 here is CAWSKLAIRSTDTQYF. CDR3 nucleotide sequence: TGTGCCTGGAGTAAACTAGCTATACGAAGCACAGATACGCAGTATTTT.

The chain is built from TRBV6-1 and TRBJ1-3, with D possibly matching TRBD1 (5 bases). CDR3 length equals 13 residues. Germline values: CDR1 MNHNS, CDR2 SASEGT. Trimming removed 8 bases from V and 2 bases from J, with 10 bases in between. The DNA for the CDR3 is TGTGCCAGCGGGCAGGGTCCTGGAAACACCATATATTTT. Its translation is CASGQGPGNTIYF.